The source of this T cell receptor beta chain is a study of blood T cells in healthy people across ages. Whole-study results and caveats: Nothing was known about donor CMV status, and this possibly confounded expanded clonotype changes.

This clonotype was found many times. Its antigen is unidentified. The second PCR ran roughly 6 to 12 cycles with a sample-barcoded 5' primer and J-beta primers. Each cDNA molecule received a tag from a template-switch adaptor that had 12 random nucleotides. From the 5' RACE reads, TCRdb called clonotypes with MiXCR, one entry per CDR3 protein. Of fewer than 1,200,000 distinct CDR3 sequences listed, 25% are singletons. The CDR3 has 12 amino acids. Looked up from germline, CDR1 is SGDLS and CDR2 is YYNGEE. The V end was cut by 0 bases, the J end by 6 bases, with 5 bases between. The sample was also reused in another study, on T cells of mothers and their children. This second study says: There were no persistent microchimeric T cell clones detected.

The source of this sequence is a girl aged 2 to 9 in good health. V and J are TRBV9 and TRBJ2-3; D might be TRBD2 (5 bases). Sequenced: blood. The CDR3 sequence is CASSVGRDTQYF. CDR3 nucleotide sequence: TGTGCCAGCAGCGTAGGGAGGGATACGCAGTATTTT.